The 26 T cell receptor beta chains reported below all come from one sample, sequenced in a study of PD-1 blockade in classical Hodgkin lymphoma. With no exception, relapse followed autologous stem cell transplantation in all patients, and brentuximab vedotin exposure varied. Here immunoSEQ multiplex PCR was the method, and the copy in TCRdb shows in-frame clones only, minus some. The repertoire holds 15,000 to 20,000 clones, with more than 75% as singletons. The sample consisted of peripheral blood mononuclear cells (PBMCs), taken before the second cycle of nivolumab. These receptors came from a human donor with classical Hodgkin lymphoma.

J is TRBJ1-5 and V is TRBV6-6, with D maybe TRBD1 (5 bases). This CDR3 has 14 residues. Looked up from germline, CDR1 is MNHNY and CDR2 is SVGAGI (reference sequence). V lost 2 bases to trimming and J lost 8 bases, with 13 bases between them. The CDR3 is CASSYDDSPKPQHF. The CDR3 nucleotides are TGTGCCAGCAGTTACGACGACAGCCCCAAGCCCCAGCATTTT.

V usage is TRBV18 and J usage is TRBJ1-1; 9 nucleotides match TRBD1. Germline V lookup: CDR1 KGHSH, CDR2 LQKENI. This CDR3 is built from 13 residues. V shed 8 bases, J shed 5 bases, and the junction held 6 bases outside the gene matches. CDR3 DNA: TGTGCCAGCGGAAGGGACAGGGAGACTGAAGCTTTCTTT. Translated, it gives CASGRDRETEAFF.

The genes are TRBV28 and TRBJ2-5; 8 nucleotides line up with TRBD1. J was trimmed by 2 bases and V by 4 bases; bases with no gene match: 6. The CDR3 runs to 15 residues. The germline CDR1 and CDR2 sequences are MDHEN and SYDVKM. DNA for the CDR3: TGTGCCAGCAGTTCCGTTAACAGGGGGCAAGAGACCCAGTACTTC. Its translation: CASSSVNRGQETQYF.

The chain joins TRBV29-1 to TRBJ1-5; no clear D gene. Trimming removed 5 bases from V and 11 bases from J, with 19 bases in between. Germline V gene lookup returns CDR1 SQVTM and CDR2 ANQGSEA. This CDR3 is built from 13 residues. The CDR3 DNA reads TGCAGCGTTACTGCTGAAGGAAATGGGGCCCAGCATTTT. Its protein is CSVTAEGNGAQHF. Full variable domain (missing parts from reference TRBV29-1 and TRBJ1-5): SAVISQKPSRDICQRGTSLTIQCQVDSQVTMMFWYRQQPGQSLTLIATANQGSEATYESGFVIDKFPISRPNLTFSTLTVSNMSPEDSSIYLCSVTAEGNGAQHFGDGTRLSIL.

V usage is TRBV11-1 and J usage is TRBJ1-1; possibly TRBD1 for D (5 bases). The CDR3 spans 16 residues. The germline V gene has CDR1 SGHAT and CDR2 FQDESV (reference sequence). V was trimmed by 4 bases and J by 0 bases, leaving 15 bases between them. CDR3 bases: TGTGCCAGCAGCTCAATATTGGGACGGATGAACACTGAAGCTTTCTTT. It translates to CASSSILGRMNTEAFF. The variable domain in full, completed from reference TRBV11-1 and TRBJ1-1, reads EAEVAQSPRYKITEKSQAVAFWCDPISGHATLYWYRQILGQGPELLVQFQDESVVDDSQLPKDRFSAERLKGVDSTLKIQPAELGDSAMYLCASSSILGRMNTEAFFGQGTRLTVV.

The chain recombines TRBV4-3 with TRBJ1-4; D not certain. V was shortened by 3 bases and J by 10 bases, with 12 bases between the two germline ends. This CDR3 has 13 residues. The germline CDR1 and CDR2 sequences are LGHNA and YSLEER. The CDR3 sequence: CASSHETTGKLFF. CDR3 bases: TGCGCCAGCAGCCACGAAACTACCGGAAAACTGTTTTTT.

The genes are TRBV10-3 and TRBJ2-3; the D is unclear. The germline V gene has CDR1 ENHRY and CDR2 SYGVKD. V lost 4 bases and J lost 0, with 17 bases in between. This CDR3 is 17 amino acids long. The CDR3 sequence: CAISAQLDGPSTDTQYF. CDR3 nucleotide sequence: TGTGCCATCAGTGCTCAGCTGGACGGACCTAGCACAGATACGCAGTATTTT.

DNA for the CDR3: TGTGCCTGGAGTGCGGGGCTCCTCAACACCGGGGAGCTGTTTTTT. Translating it yields CAWSAGLLNTGELFF. The chain recombines TRBV30 with TRBJ2-2, with D tentatively TRBD1 or TRBD2 (5 bases each). This CDR3 comprises 15 residues. Trimming pared 1 base from V and 2 bases from J, leaving 11 bases between. Germline-derived CDR1 and CDR2 are GTSNPN and SVGIG (reference sequence). The entire variable domain, with the rest obtained from reference TRBV30 and TRBJ2-2, is as follows: SQTIHQWPATLVQPVGSPLSLECTVEGTSNPNLYWYRQAAGRGLQLLFYSVGIGQISSEVPQNLSASRPQDRQFILSSKKLLLSDSGFYLCAWSAGLLNTGELFFGEGSRLTVL.

This clone was observed a few times. The chain has TRBV9 and TRBJ2-3; weak D call: TRBD2 (6 bases). Germline CDR1 is SGDLS and CDR2 is YYNGEE. The CDR3 totals 15 residues. Trimming stripped 0 bases from V and 2 bases from J, with 10 bases between. DNA of the CDR3: TGTGCCAGCAGCGTAGGCGGCGGGACCACAGATACGCAGTATTTT. Its translation: CASSVGGGTTDTQYF.

This clone was seen only a few times. J is TRBJ2-1 and V is TRBV7-2, with TRBD2 matching over 8 bases. The V gene end was trimmed by 6 bases and the J gene end by 2 bases; junction bases not matched to a gene: 9. The germline V gene has CDR1 SGHTA and CDR2 FQGNSA. The CDR3 length is 16 residues. For the CDR3, the DNA is TGTGCCAGCAGGCCAGTAGCGGGGAAAACCTACAATGAGCAGTTCTTC. This codes for CASRPVAGKTYNEQFF.

The V gene is TRBV5-6, the J gene TRBJ2-2; D may be TRBD2 (6 bases). The germline gives CDR1 SGHDT, CDR2 YYEEEE. Trimming removed 1 base at V and 5 bases at J, with 18 bases between. The CDR3 covers 17 residues. CDR3 in DNA: TGTGCCAGCAGCTTGAGATTGGCGGGGAGATGGACCGGGGAGCTGTTTTTT. As protein: CASSLRLAGRWTGELFF.

The J gene is TRBJ2-7, the V gene TRBV7-9, with 9 bases matching TRBD2. V lost 6 bases to trimming and J lost 7 bases; unmatched junction nucleotides: 19. CDR1 and CDR2 from the germline V gene are SEHNR and FQNEAQ (reference sequence). There are 17 residues in the CDR3. CDR3 sequence reads: CASSYGSGRWILGEQYF. In nucleotides, the CDR3 is TGTGCCAGCAGTTATGGTAGCGGGAGATGGATTCTGGGGGAGCAGTACTTC.

Only a few counts were recorded for this clone. The gene calls are TRBV28 and TRBJ1-2; D remains unclear. Germline assignment: CDR1 MDHEN and CDR2 SYDVKM. CDR3 length equals 14 residues. V was trimmed by 2 bases and J by 1 base, leaving 8 bases between them. The CDR3 DNA sequence: TGTGCCAGCAGTTTAAGGCAGATTAACTATGGCTACACCTTC. Protein product: CASSLRQINYGYTF.

V is TRBV29-1 and J is TRBJ2-1; 8 bases fit TRBD2. Trimming at V came to 0 bases and at J to 5 bases, leaving 18 bases not matched to a gene. Germline V gives CDR1 SQVTM, CDR2 ANQGSEA. The CDR3 length is 19 residues. The CDR3: CSVEDPQAGVLMIDNEQFF. The CDR3 nucleotides are TGCAGCGTTGAAGATCCCCAAGCGGGGGTTCTAATGATAGACAATGAGCAGTTCTTC.

This clone was detected only once. The chain recombines TRBV7-2 with TRBJ2-3, with TRBD2 matching 11 bases. V lost 3 bases to trimming and J lost 3 bases; unmatched junction nucleotides: 2. Germline-derived CDR1 and CDR2 are SGHTA and FQGNSA. The CDR3 is 15 amino acids. CDR3 bases: TGTGCCAGCAGCTTTAGCGGGGGGGGAACAGATACGCAGTATTTT. Translating gives CASSFSGGGTDTQYF.

The V and J genes are TRBV7-6 and TRBJ2-7; TRBD2 is a possible D gene (5 bases). Trimming shortened V by 1 base and J by 4 bases, and 17 bases separated the two germline ends. There are 16 residues in the CDR3. CDR1 is SGHVS and CDR2 is FNYEAQ in the germline V gene. CDR3 region: CASSLDSAGAWYEQYF. CDR3 in DNA: TGTGCCAGCAGCTTAGATTCGGCGGGTGCCTGGTACGAGCAGTACTTC.

V is TRBV27 and J is TRBJ2-1; 12 bases are a match to TRBD2. The CDR3 is 17 residues long. Trimming at V came to 5 bases and at J to 3 bases, leaving 8 bases not matched to a gene. Germline CDR1 is MNHEY and CDR2 is SMNVEV (reference sequence). The CDR3 bases are TGTGCCAGCAGTCCCCCCCTAGCGGGAGGGCACTACAATGAGCAGTTCTTC. Its protein product is CASSPPLAGGHYNEQFF.

The V call is TRBV5-6, the J call TRBJ2-2; D may be TRBD1 (5 bases). CDR1 and CDR2 (germline): SGHDT, YYEEEE. There are 14 residues in the CDR3. The germline V and J ends were trimmed by 4 bases and 6 bases, with 13 bases remaining between them. The chain's CDR3 is CASSGAGHPGELFF. CDR3 in DNA: TGTGCCAGCAGCGGGGCCGGCCACCCCGGGGAGCTGTTTTTT.

V and J are TRBV28 and TRBJ2-1; 9 bases map to TRBD1. V lost 4 bases, J lost 4 bases, and 11 bases stayed unmatched. The CDR3 is 17 residues long. Germline assignment: CDR1 MDHEN and CDR2 SYDVKM. CDR3 in amino acids: CASSSTWGQGKYNEQFF. The CDR3 nucleotides read TGTGCCAGCAGTTCGACCTGGGGACAGGGCAAGTACAATGAGCAGTTCTTC.

The chain employs TRBV11-3 and TRBJ2-5; no clear D gene. Per the germline V gene, CDR1 is SGHNT and CDR2 is YENEEA. Trimming shortened V by 5 bases and J by 2 bases, and 21 bases separated the two germline ends. The length of the CDR3 is 17 residues. CDR3 region: CASSDGRASGGQETQYF. Here the CDR3 DNA reads TGTGCCAGCAGCGACGGCCGGGCCTCGGGTGGGCAAGAGACCCAGTACTTC.

The chain uses TRBV10-2 and TRBJ2-7; D may be TRBD1 or TRBD2 (5 bases each). The V gene lost 0 bases and the J gene lost 12 bases, with 9 bases spanning the gap. This CDR3 comprises 11 residues. Germline V lookup: CDR1 WSHSY, CDR2 SAAADI. The CDR3 nucleotides are TGCGCCAGCAGTGAGTCGGGGGACGCGTACTTC. Protein product: CASSESGDAYF.

This chain uses TRBV5-4 with TRBJ2-2; D is undetermined. Germline assignment: CDR1 SGHNT and CDR2 YYREEE (reference sequence). The CDR3 covers 12 residues. The germline V and J ends were trimmed by 3 bases and 8 bases, with 8 bases remaining between them. CDR3 DNA: TGTGCCAGCAGCTACGAGGTTGGGGAGCTGTTTTTT. Translation: CASSYEVGELFF.

The V gene is TRBV2, the J gene TRBJ2-2; D possibly corresponds to TRBD1 (5 bases). The CDR3 length is 15 residues. Trimming cost V 7 bases and J 2 bases, with 14 bases left between them. CDR1 SNHLY and CDR2 FYNNEI come from the germline V gene. Here the CDR3 DNA reads TGTGCCAGCAAAGGACAAACCTTTAACACCGGGGAGCTGTTTTTT. Protein product: CASKGQTFNTGELFF. Based on the CDR3 plus reference TRBV2 and TRBJ2-2, the full variable domain is EPEVTQTPSHQVTQMGQEVILRCVPISNHLYFYWYRQILGQKVEFLVSFYNNEISEKSEIFDDQFSVERPDGSNFTLKIRSTKLEDSAMYFCASKGQTFNTGELFFGEGSRLTVL.

This chain connects TRBV4-2 to TRBJ1-1, with D tentatively TRBD1 (5 bases). Germline CDR1 reads LGHNA; CDR2 reads YNFKEQ. This CDR3 spans 15 amino acids. V lost 2 bases to trimming and J lost 4 bases, with 14 bases between them. In DNA, the CDR3 is TGTGCCAGCAGCCAACTCGGGGACGGGTTCACTGAAGCTTTCTTT. It translates to CASSQLGDGFTEAFF.

The chain uses TRBV10-1 and TRBJ2-1; 9 bases are a match to TRBD1. Germline V CDR1 and CDR2: WNHNN, SYGVQD (reference sequence). The CDR3 sequence is 16 residues long. The V and J ends lost 5 bases and 3 bases, in that order; junction bases with no gene match: 8. CDR3 protein: CASSFGGQGFYNEQFF. The CDR3 DNA reads TGCGCCAGCAGTTTTGGAGGACAGGGGTTCTACAATGAGCAGTTCTTC.

This clone has a handful of counts. The rearrangement links TRBV29-1 to TRBJ2-1; tentatively, D is TRBD1 (5 bases). The CDR3 spans 14 residues. Germline V gene sequence: CDR1 SQVTM, CDR2 ANQGSEA. V was shortened by 4 bases and J by 3 bases, with 13 bases between the two germline ends. The CDR3 DNA sequence: TGCAGCGTTGGCACAGGACGGTTCTACAATGAGCAGTTCTTC. This codes for CSVGTGRFYNEQFF.